Shown below are 7 T cell receptor delta chains from a single sample sequenced in a study of γδ T cells in repeated Plasmodium falciparum infection. Bulk repertoires came from Vgamma9/Vdelta2+ or Vdelta2-negative gammadelta T cells flow-sorted from PBMC. TCRdb called clones from the multiplex PCR reads again using CATT. Among 93,000 or so delta-chain clones listed, roughly 0.9% were seen once. Input material: gamma-delta T cells from blood. The receptors here all came from a pool of human donors (malaria-infected and uninfected, not separated).

This clone was found a few times. A far larger clone is only one base removed, so a read error is likely. Other DNA sequences in the same sample also yield this CDR3. Here the CDR3 reads CALATLLRGIRSDKLIF. The CDR3, as DNA: TGTGCTCTTGCGACTCTCCTACGGGGGATACGATCTGATAAACTCATCTTT. The chain uses TRDV1 and TRDJ1, with 10 positions matching TRDD3. Matching the DNA to germline supplied the J gene, which TCRdb does not give. This CDR3 spans 17 amino acids. V shed 7 bases and J 5 bases; nucleotides not matched to a gene: 16. From germline, CDR1 is TSWWSYY and CDR2 QGS.

As for this clone: A far larger clone differs by one base, so this is likely a read error. Here the V gene is TRDV2, but the J gene went uncalled; the table calls TRDD3, which could not be checked here. This CDR3 has 16 residues. The germline gives CDR1 GEAIGNYY, CDR2 EKD. CDR3 in DNA: TGTGCCTGTGATCTCTTTACTGGGGGATACACCGATAAACTCATCTTC. Encoded protein: CACDLFTGGYTDKLIF.

Notes on this clone: The protein recorded in TCRdb matches a much larger clone and deviates from this DNA's translation at residue 9, suggesting a read error; the protein here is obtained by translating the DNA. The genes are TRDV1 and TRDJ1; D may be TRDD3 (6 bases). The J gene is absent in TCRdb and was assigned here via DNA matching to germline. The CDR3 extends over 20 amino acids. Looked up from germline, CDR1 is TSWWSYY and CDR2 is QGS. The V and J ends lost 5 bases and 0 bases respectively, with 28 bases between them. DNA for the CDR3: TGTGCTCTTGGGACCACCGTTAAGAGCTGGGGATTTTCGTACACCGATAAACTCATCTTT. This sequence encodes CALGTTVKSWGFSYTDKLIF.

This clone was picked up a small number of times. A read error is likely here: a far larger clone is one base away. The sample contains more than one DNA sequence encoding this CDR3. The V call is TRDV2, the J call TRDJ2, with a tentative D call TRDD3 (6 bases). TCRdb records no J gene; here it was assigned by comparing the DNA to germline. The length of the CDR3 is 16 residues. The V end was cut by 0 bases, the J end by 7 bases, with 17 bases between. Germline assignment: CDR1 GEAIGNYY and CDR2 EKD. The DNA for the CDR3 is TGTGCCTGTGACACCGTTTTGCCAGGGGGACTAGCACAACTCTTCTTT. Translation gives CACDTVLPGGLAQLFF.

Details on this clone: TCRdb records a much larger clone's protein for this DNA, with a difference at residue 13 that likely arises from a read error; the protein given is the translation of the DNA. The chain links TRDV1 to TRDJ1; D may be TRDD2 (7 bases). Germline assignment: CDR1 TSWWSYY and CDR2 QGS. This CDR3 is built from 20 residues. Trimming removed 3 bases at V and 0 bases at J, with 26 bases between. The CDR3 here is CALGDNFLVGWGAHTDKLIF. The CDR3 DNA follows: TGTGCTCTTGGGGACAACTTCCTAGTTGGGTGGGGGGCCCACACCGATAAACTCATCTTT.

This clone was seen many times. A far larger clone lies a single base away; this is likely a read error. Other DNA sequences within the sample encode an identical CDR3. The V call is TRDV1, the J call TRDJ1, with TRDD3 matching 8 bases. The CDR3 runs 16 residues. CDR1 is TSWWSYY, CDR2 QGS, per germline. The DNA for the CDR3 is TGTGCTCTTGGGGAACTTCGGACCTGGGGGAGTACAAAACTTATCTTT. It translates to CALGELRTWGSTKLIF.

There are a few counts of this clone. The protein given by TCRdb reflects a much larger clone and differs at residue 5 from this DNA's translation, likely from a read error; the protein shown is the DNA's translation. The chain recombines TRDV2 with TRDJ1, with 10 bases identical to TRDD3. The J gene comes from matching the DNA to germline here; TCRdb lacks it. V was clipped by 3 bases and J by 0 bases; unmatched bases: 9. The CDR3 is 17 amino acids. Germline lookup yields CDR1 GEAIGNYY and CDR2 EKD. CDR3 protein: CACDSLDTGGYTDKLIF. CDR3 DNA sequence: TGTGCCTGTGACTCACTGGATACTGGGGGATACACCGATAAACTCATCTTT.